This T cell receptor beta chain was sequenced in a study of cytomegalovirus exposure and HLA in healthy donors. In this sample, this clone turned up a few times. Primers for the PCR totalled 60 Vbeta and 13 Jbeta. Some clones are missing from TCRdb's copy, which holds only in-frame ones; the method was immunoSEQ multiplex PCR. Of tens of thousands of clones listed, about 68% are singletons. V lost 4 bases and J 7 bases, leaving 17 bases between the germline ends. CDR1 is SGHTA, CDR2 FQGNSA, per germline. This CDR3 has 16 residues. The clonotype originates from a woman aged 50 to 60 in good health and CMV-seropositive. V is TRBV7-2 and J is TRBJ1-6; a weak D match, TRBD1 (6 bases). What was sequenced was PBMCs. The CDR3 sequence: CASSSAYRGINSPLHF. In DNA, the CDR3 is TGTGCCAGCAGCTCCGCCTATAGGGGGATAAATTCACCCCTCCACTTT.